These 15 T cell receptor beta chains originate from one sample sequenced in a study of control samples from healthy donors and cancer patients. Assay: immunoSEQ multiplex PCR; the TCRdb copy retains only in-frame clones and omits some. The sample has 24,000 or so clones, approximately 85% seen once; the top ten hold around 38%. Specimen: PBMCs. The receptors derive from a man aged 55 to 69 with head and neck cancer.

The chain links TRBV5-1 to TRBJ1-1, with no clear D. The CDR3 loop spans 15 amino acids. Germline V gene lookup returns CDR1 SGHRS and CDR2 YFSETQ. V lost 1 base, J lost 0 bases, and 10 bases lay in between. The CDR3 loop is CASSLFGQMNTEAFF. The DNA for the CDR3 is TGCGCCAGCAGCTTGTTCGGGCAGATGAACACTGAAGCTTTCTTT. Combining the CDR3 with reference TRBV5-1 and TRBJ1-1 gives the whole variable domain KAGVTQTPRYLIKTRGQQVTLSCSPISGHRSVSWYQQTPGQGLQFLFEYFSETQRNKGNFPGRFSGRQFSNSRSEMNVSTLELGDSALYLCASSLFGQMNTEAFFGQGTRLTVV.

This rearrangement joins TRBV25-1 to TRBJ1-2, with D possibly matching TRBD1 (5 bases). Germline CDR1 is MGHDK and CDR2 is SYGVNS. This CDR3 has 16 residues. The V gene lost 3 bases and the J gene lost 9 bases, with 23 bases spanning the gap. CDR3 protein: CASSDLSRDQMGSYTF. The CDR3 coding sequence is TGTGCCAGCAGTGACCTCTCCAGGGACCAGATGGGTAGCTACACCTTC.

The chain uses TRBV5-4 and TRBJ2-4; tentatively, D is TRBD2 (5 bases). The CDR3 is 15 amino acids. In germline, CDR1 is SGHNT, CDR2 YYREEE (reference sequence). V lost 3 bases, J lost 7 bases, and 17 bases lay in between. The CDR3 DNA sequence: TGTGCCAGCAGCTCCTATCGAGGGCCGGGTAACATTCAGTACTTC. It is translated as CASSSYRGPGNIQYF.

The chain carries TRBV9 and TRBJ1-3; D is undetermined. V was clipped by 0 bases and J by 4 bases, with 5 bases between them. The CDR3 has 13 residues. CDR1 SGDLS and CDR2 YYNGEE come from the germline V gene. CDR3 region: CASSVDVGNTIYF. CDR3 DNA sequence: TGTGCCAGCAGCGTAGACGTCGGAAACACCATATATTTT.

The V call is TRBV7-2, the J call TRBJ1-4; 9 nucleotides agree with TRBD1. Trimming took 5 bases from V and 7 from J; bases not matched to a gene: 5. This CDR3 spans 14 amino acids. Germline V CDR1 and CDR2: SGHTA, FQGNSA. The CDR3 region is CASSRDREGEKLFF. In DNA form, the CDR3 reads TGTGCCAGCAGCAGGGACAGGGAAGGTGAAAAACTGTTTTTT. The full variable domain, its missing parts supplied by reference TRBV7-2 and TRBJ1-4, is GAGVSQSPSNKVTEKGKDVELRCDPISGHTALYWYRQSLGQGLEFLIYFQGNSAPDKSGLPSDRFSAERTGGSVSTLTIQRTQQEDSAVYLCASSRDREGEKLFFGSGTQLSVL.

This sequence joins TRBV5-1 and TRBJ1-6; TRBD1 might be the D (5 bases). This CDR3 has 15 residues. V shed 4 bases and J shed 0 bases, with 8 bases lying between them. In germline, CDR1 is SGHRS, CDR2 YFSETQ. The CDR3 is CASSTGRSYNSPLHF. CDR3 nucleotides: TGCGCCAGCAGCACGGGACGCTCCTATAATTCACCCCTCCACTTT.

The genes are TRBV5-6 and TRBJ2-7; 11 nucleotides line up with TRBD2. The germline V gene has CDR1 SGHDT and CDR2 YYEEEE. Losses at the gene ends were 4 bases for V and 0 bases for J; bases not matched to a gene: 3. This CDR3 region has 15 residues. CDR3 nucleotide sequence: TGTGCCAGCAGCCTGACTAGCGGGAACTCCTACGAGCAGTACTTC. Encoded protein: CASSLTSGNSYEQYF.

The rearrangement joins TRBV4-1 to TRBJ1-5; a weak D match, TRBD1 (6 bases). The CDR3 length is 17 residues. Germline V lookup: CDR1 MGHRA, CDR2 YSYEKL. The V and J ends lost 0 bases and 7 bases respectively, with 19 bases between them. The CDR3 sequence is CASSQDLSGGAGQPQHF. CDR3 nucleotide sequence: TGCGCCAGCAGCCAAGATCTTTCGGGGGGGGCGGGCCAGCCCCAGCATTTT.

This sequence joins TRBV18 and TRBJ1-1, with D unclear. Trimming pared 1 base from V and 3 bases from J, leaving 12 bases between. The CDR3 contains 15 residues. Germline CDR1 and CDR2: KGHSH and LQKENI. CDR3 in DNA: TGTGCCAGCTCACCACGAAGTCCGGGGTACACTGAAGCTTTCTTT. Its protein is CASSPRSPGYTEAFF.

On this clone itself: One end of the junction fails to match germline, which may point to a read error. The chain couples TRBV3-1 (or the pseudogene TRBV3-2) to TRBJ1-6; the D gene is possibly TRBD1 (6 bases). Germline CDR1 LGHDT, CDR2 YNNKEL (reference sequence). The CDR3 is 16 residues long. The CDR3 here is CASSQGGQYNNSPLHF. The CDR3 DNA sequence: TGTGCCAGCAGTCAAGGGGGGCAGTACAATAATTCACCCCTCCACTTT.

The CDR3 is CATSRDAGMANTGELFF. For the CDR3, the DNA is TGTGCCACCAGCAGAGATGCGGGGATGGCGAACACCGGGGAGCTGTTTTTT. The J gene is TRBJ2-2, the V gene TRBV15, with TRBD2 as a possible D gene (6 bases). Germline V gene lookup returns CDR1 LNHNV and CDR2 YYDKDF (reference sequence). This CDR3 contains 17 residues. Between the trimmed V and J ends, which lost 0 bases and 0 bases, there was a span of 11 bases.

Note on this clone: One base away lies a much larger clone, so this may be a sequencing read error. The genes are TRBV27 and TRBJ2-7; 11 nucleotides agree with TRBD1. The J call could be wrong; TRBJ2-1 is a better fit for the DNA end. The CDR3 runs to 15 residues. Germline V lookup: CDR1 MNHEY, CDR2 SMNVEV (reference sequence). CDR3: CASSFRGQGVNEQFF. CDR3 DNA: TGTGCCAGCAGCTTCAGGGGACAGGGGGTCAATGAGCAGTTCTTC.

This clone showed up just a few times. This sequence joins TRBV5-1 and TRBJ2-5; 8 bases are a match to TRBD1. The CDR3 runs to 15 residues. Germline assignment: CDR1 SGHRS and CDR2 YFSETQ. The V segment lost 5 bases and the J segment 3 bases; nucleotides outside the gene matches: 9. The CDR3 region is CASSPLWTGKETQYF. CDR3 coding DNA: TGCGCCAGCAGTCCTCTCTGGACAGGGAAAGAGACCCAGTACTTC.

This chain joins TRBV5-8 and TRBJ1-4; D is undetermined. Germline lookup yields CDR1 SGHTS and CDR2 YDEGEE. The CDR3 contains 13 residues. V gave up 6 bases and J gave up 7 bases, with 13 bases separating them. CDR3: CASTLRGSEKLFF. The CDR3, as DNA: TGTGCCAGCACCCTCCGAGGCAGTGAAAAACTGTTTTTT.

The V call is TRBV3-1 (or the pseudogene TRBV3-2), the J call TRBJ2-1; a weak D match, TRBD2 (6 bases). Germline loops: CDR1 LGHDT, CDR2 YNNKEL (reference sequence). The CDR3 contains 17 residues. The V gene lost 4 bases and the J gene lost 0 bases, with 16 bases spanning the gap. The CDR3 loop is CASSPLKGRNSYNEQFF. DNA of the CDR3: TGTGCCAGCAGCCCCCTAAAAGGGAGGAACTCCTACAATGAGCAGTTCTTC.